This T cell receptor beta chain was obtained from a study of cytomegalovirus exposure and HLA in healthy donors. V was shortened by 4 bases and J by 1 base, with 11 bases between the two germline ends. The germline gives CDR1 MNHEY, CDR2 SMNVEV (reference sequence). CDR3 size: 16 residues. Study-level results: Researchers reportedly found TCR beta sequences accurately predicted most subjects' HLA-A and HLA-B alleles. Some highly shared sequence variants likely arose as a pipeline artifact.

Comments on this clone: The antigen remains undetermined.

PCR primers comprised 60 Vbeta and 13 Jbeta primers. Clones were sequenced by immunoSEQ multiplex PCR, and TCRdb holds only the in-frame ones, with some missing. The data show some 150,000 clones, roughly 85% seen once. The sample taken for sequencing was PBMCs. The receptor was derived from a woman aged 50 to 65 in good health and CMV-seronegative. V gene TRBV27 combines with J gene TRBJ2-6; D possibly corresponds to TRBD2 (6 bases). Written as DNA, the CDR3 is TGTGCCAGCAGTTCTGGGGGGTGGTCTGGGGCCAACGTCCTGACTTTC. Its protein is CASSSGGWSGANVLTF. The variable domain in full, completed from reference TRBV27 and TRBJ2-6, reads EAQVTQNPRYLITVTGKKLTVTCSQNMNHEYMSWYRQDPGLGLRQIYYSMNVEVTDKGDVPEGYKVSRKEKRNFPLILESPSPNQTSLYFCASSSGGWSGANVLTFGAGSRLTVL.